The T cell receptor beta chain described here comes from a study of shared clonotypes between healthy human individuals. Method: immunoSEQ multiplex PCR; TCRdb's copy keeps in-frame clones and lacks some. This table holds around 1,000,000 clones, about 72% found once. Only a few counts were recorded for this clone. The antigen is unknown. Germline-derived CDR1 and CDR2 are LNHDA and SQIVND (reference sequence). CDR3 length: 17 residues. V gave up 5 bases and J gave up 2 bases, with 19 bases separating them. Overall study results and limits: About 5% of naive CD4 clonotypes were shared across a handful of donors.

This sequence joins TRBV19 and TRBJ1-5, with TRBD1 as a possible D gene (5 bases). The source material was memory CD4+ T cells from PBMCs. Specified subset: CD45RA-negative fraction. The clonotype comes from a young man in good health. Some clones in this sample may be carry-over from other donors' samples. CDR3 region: CASSSNLLGVRNQPQHF. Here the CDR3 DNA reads TGTGCCAGTAGTTCCAATCTGTTGGGGGTTCGCAATCAGCCCCAGCATTTT. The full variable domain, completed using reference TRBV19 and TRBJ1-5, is DGGITQSPKYLFRKEGQNVTLSCEQNLNHDAMYWYRQDPGQGLRLIYYSQIVNDFQKGDIAEGYSVSREKKESFPLTVTSAQKNPTAFYLCASSSNLLGVRNQPQHFGDGTRLSIL.